The subject of this entry is one TCR beta chain. Its antigen is currently not known. No clone much larger than this one lies a single base away; base qualities are absent. Its CDR3 holds 17 amino acids, cysteine through phenylalanine. CDR3 DNA only is kept here, 51 bases in frame from base 1. The germline V gene encodes CDR1 MGHRA and CDR2 YSYEKL. After removal of 0 bases from V and 6 bases from J, the junction retains 8 bases not matched to a gene. The data were obtained in a study of shared clonotypes between healthy human individuals (dated by TCRdb to about 2020). About the full investigation: A few men and two women, aged 18 to 49 years, made up the cohort. Between about 0.9 and 10 billion PBMCs per donor were obtained by leukapheresis. For each donor, three plates each were used for CD4 naive and CD4 memory, two plates were used for CD8 naive, and one plate was used for CD8 memory. Different laboratories and diverse techniques were used to prepare libraries and sequence TCR repertoires, to increase sequencing depth and limit assay-specific biases. The study deeply sequenced blood TCR repertoires of five healthy adults to estimate repertoire size and the extent of clonotype sharing between individuals. Overall study results and their limits: Sharing across a few donors was observed for around 4.8% of naive CD4, 3% to 3.5% of naive CD8, around 2.5% of memory CD4, and roughly 0.4% of memory CD8 clonotypes. Higher generation probabilities were observed for clonotypes shared by all four sorted-subset donors than for non-shared clonotypes. Sampling was limited to blood, and TCR repertoires in tissue likely differ from TCR repertoires in blood. The small number of donors limited the genetic and exposure-history diversity represented. Larger estimated clonotype richness was generally found for naive subsets than for memory subsets. Pairwise subsampling led to the expectation that sequencing depth would affect the degree of clonotype sharing among donors. Rarefaction of sorted-subset datasets indicated incomplete sequencing despite the large sequencing depth.

Healthy HIV-negative adults with no recently reported acute infections or vaccinations were included as donors. Every donor was a Caucasian adult residing in Nashville, Tennessee, USA. Magnetic negative selection was used to enrich CD4+ T cells, after which naive cells were positively selected on CD45RA and the negative fraction became the memory subset. After blood collection by leukapheresis, PBMCs were isolated using Ficoll-Histopaque density gradient centrifugation and then cryopreserved in the vapor phase of liquid nitrogen. Purity and quantity of every magnetically sorted T cell population were checked by analytical flow cytometry. Genomic DNA was isolated from every sorted fraction and measured by UV absorbance on a Nanodrop 2000c. Using the deep immunoSEQ assay, multiplex PCR amplified TCR CDR3 regions from genomic DNA. Genomic DNA extracted from each cell subset was distributed evenly over all wells of several immunoSEQ 96-well plates, and each plate served as one replicate. For sorted subsets, approximately 210 ng of genomic DNA, equivalent to around 30,000 T cell genomes, went into each replicate PCR. Purified libraries were measured with a Qubit 3.0 fluorometer, size-checked on a Bioanalyzer 2100, and measured again with the KAPA Library Quantification kit. Each immunoSEQ 96-well plate was sequenced on its own single-read 150-cycle Illumina NextSeq 550 flow cell. The authors' pipeline ran thus. The immunoSEQ output contained only junctional sequences without quality scores, so filtering could not match that applied to full-length reads. To assign V/J genes and CDR3, sequences were annotated using PyIR, a Python wrapper for IgBLAST v1.9, with IMGT germline references. Reads were filtered out if the reads had weak V/J assignments (E-value above 1e-6), no CDR3, stop codons, out-of-frame junctions, or ambiguous translated residues. V3J clonotypes were defined as sequences sharing an identical inferred V gene, J gene, and CDR3 amino acid sequence. The percentage overlap between two repertoires was calculated by dividing the number of shared unique clonotypes by the size of the smaller repertoire. Repertoire richness was assessed with RTK rarefaction, the Chao1 estimator, and Recon v2.1 estimates of unobserved clonotypes. For all TCRbeta clonotypes obtained by the gDNA method from four donors, generation probabilities were computed with OLGA. The table was pulled from immuneACCESS by TCRdb, which kept in-frame rearrangements only. Such tables lose some clones; where checked, under half of the loss comes from unresolved V genes, and the rest has no known cause. V and J calls and clone size come straight from that table; D and trimming were deduced from the DNA. This sample is represented by 1.4 million to 1.5 million clones; more than 95% of them were singletons. The ten top clones hold roughly 1.2% of the sample.

This receptor chain uses TRBV4-1 and TRBJ2-5; TRBD2 matches 12 bases in the middle. The source material was naive CD4+ T cells sorted from blood. The cell subset or site label corresponds to: CD45RA+ positively selected. This receptor was taken from a man aged 25 to 40 in good health. The DNA is as follows: TGCGCCAGCAGCCAAGAGACGCTAGCGGGAGGGTCGAAGACCCAGTACTTC. It is translated as CASSQETLAGGSKTQYF.